These 27 T cell receptor beta chains share one sample of origin, sequenced in a study of somatic mutations in cytotoxic T cells in rheumatoid arthritis. This table comes from immunoSEQ multiplex PCR, and its TCRdb copy is limited to in-frame clones, with some not included. The table includes approximately 13,000 clones, over 80% detected once. Material: CD8+ T cells sorted from blood. The source of these receptors is an adult with rheumatoid arthritis.

The V call is TRBV6-1, the J call TRBJ2-5; D unclear. The J call may not be correct, given that the DNA end is closer to TRBJ2-7. Per the germline V gene, CDR1 is MNHNS and CDR2 is SASEGT. This CDR3 region has 10 residues. The CDR3 DNA reads as TGTGCCAGCAGTAGTTCCGAGCAGTACTTC. Amino acids: CASSSSEQYF.

The rearrangement joins TRBV10-2 to TRBJ2-1; D is possibly TRBD2 (7 bases). CDR1 is WSHSY and CDR2 is SAAADI in the germline V gene. The V end was cut by 2 bases, the J end by 9 bases, with 17 bases between. This CDR3 contains 15 residues. Here the CDR3 DNA reads TGCGCCAGCAGTGAGAGCGGGGAAAGAGGGGGTGAGCAGTTCTTC. Translating it yields CASSESGERGGEQFF.

The chain combines TRBV4-1 with TRBJ1-1; 11 bases are a match to TRBD1. From germline, CDR1 is MGHRA and CDR2 YSYEKL. V lost 3 bases and J lost 5; bases outside the gene matches: 2. The CDR3 is 14 amino acids. The CDR3 DNA sequence: TGCGCCAGCAGCCAGGGACAGGGGGTGACTGAAGCTTTCTTT. It specifies CASSQGQGVTEAFF.

This chain uses TRBV14 with TRBJ2-1; 8 bases agree with TRBD2. CDR1 is SGHDN and CDR2 is FVKESK in the germline V gene. V lost 1 base and J lost 4; bases outside the gene matches: 6. This CDR3 has 16 residues. CDR3 protein: CASSQGGSGAYNEQFF. The CDR3 DNA reads TGTGCCAGCAGCCAAGGTGGTAGCGGGGCTTACAATGAGCAGTTCTTC. Supplemented by reference TRBV14 and TRBJ2-1, the full variable domain reads EAGVTQFPSHSVIEKGQTVTLRCDPISGHDNLYWYRRVMGKEIKFLLHFVKESKQDESGMPNNRFLAERTGGTYSTLKVQPAELEDSGVYFCASSQGGSGAYNEQFFGPGTRLTVL.

The J gene is TRBJ2-7, the V gene TRBV14, with no clear D. This CDR3 is 15 amino acids long. Germline assignment: CDR1 SGHDN and CDR2 FVKESK. V lost 4 bases to trimming and J lost 4 bases, with 17 bases between them. CDR3 in amino acids: CASSPLGNPIYEQYF. The CDR3, as DNA: TGTGCCAGCAGCCCCTTGGGCAACCCGATATACGAGCAGTACTTC.

This clone showed up just a few times. This chain uses TRBV9 with TRBJ1-2; 7 bases map to TRBD1. The germline CDR1 and CDR2 sequences are SGDLS and YYNGEE. V dropped 3 bases and J dropped 3; count of bases not matched to a gene: 2. The CDR3 consists of 13 residues. This chain's CDR3 is CASSGGQYYGYTF. The CDR3 coding sequence is TGTGCCAGCAGCGGGGGACAGTACTATGGCTACACCTTC.

The chain is built from TRBV9 and TRBJ1-2, with 8 positions matching TRBD1. V shed 1 base and J 3 bases; nucleotides not matched to a gene: 14. Germline V gene lookup returns CDR1 SGDLS and CDR2 YYNGEE. This CDR3 has 18 residues. The CDR3 region has the DNA TGTGCCAGCAGCGTATCAGGGGGCGTCGGTTTGGGCTACTATGGCTACACCTTC. Translating it yields CASSVSGGVGLGYYGYTF.

The chain links TRBV27 to TRBJ2-1; no reliable D call. V was pared by 3 bases and J by 0 bases, with 12 bases between. Germline V lookup: CDR1 MNHEY, CDR2 SMNVEV (reference sequence). This CDR3 comprises 16 residues. The CDR3 sequence: CASSLSQPSSYNEQFF. CDR3 DNA sequence: TGTGCCAGCAGTTTGTCCCAGCCGAGCTCCTACAATGAGCAGTTCTTC.

The chain has TRBV7-8 and TRBJ1-2; possibly TRBD1 for D (6 bases). The CDR3 has 14 residues. Germline-derived CDR1 and CDR2 are SGHVS and FQNEAQ. V shed 2 bases and J shed 3 bases, with 10 bases lying between them. The CDR3 loop reads CASSLSDSYYGYTF. CDR3 DNA: TGTGCCAGCAGCTTATCGGACAGCTACTATGGCTACACCTTC. The whole variable domain, filled in from reference TRBV7-8 and TRBJ1-2, reads GAGVSQSPRYKVAKRGQDVALRCDPISGHVSLFWYQQALGQGPEFLTYFQNEAQLDKSGLPSDRFFAERPEGSVSTLKIQRTQQEDSAVYLCASSLSDSYYGYTFGSGTRLTVV.

The chain is built from TRBV11-2 and TRBJ2-1; D possibly uses TRBD1 or TRBD2 (5 bases each). V was trimmed by 7 bases and J by 5 bases, leaving 12 bases between them. Germline CDR1 SGHAT, CDR2 FQNNGV. The CDR3 spans 13 residues. CDR3 region: CASKFGGHNEQFF. The CDR3 DNA sequence: TGTGCCAGCAAATTTGGGGGTCACAATGAGCAGTTCTTC.

The V call is TRBV6-6, the J call TRBJ1-6; 7 nucleotides align to TRBD1. The germline V gene encodes CDR1 MNHNY and CDR2 SVGAGI (reference sequence). The J segment lost 8 bases and the V segment lost 6 bases, leaving 7 bases of the junction unmatched. The CDR3 is 14 amino acids. The CDR3 sequence: CASSEGATDSPLHF. The CDR3 nucleotides are TGTGCCAGCAGCGAGGGGGCCACAGATTCACCCCTCCACTTT.

In its sample, this clone was seen a few times. The chain employs TRBV28 and TRBJ1-5, with no clear D. The CDR3 extends over 14 amino acids. The germline CDR1 and CDR2 sequences are MDHEN and SYDVKM. Deletions cut 8 bases from V and 5 bases from J, with 16 bases between. As DNA, the CDR3 is TGTGCCAGCCAAACGCGGCTATCCGATCAGCCCCAGCATTTT. Amino acid sequence: CASQTRLSDQPQHF.

V gene TRBV4-2 combines with J gene TRBJ1-3; the match to TRBD1 covers 7 bases. Trimming removed 4 bases from V and 0 bases from J; junction bases left unmatched: 6. CDR1 and CDR2 from the germline V gene are LGHNA and YNFKEQ. This CDR3 is built from 16 residues. CDR3 loop: CASSPQGQYSGNTIYF. The DNA for the CDR3 is TGTGCCAGCAGCCCTCAGGGACAGTACTCTGGAAACACCATATATTTT.

The chain has TRBV7-6 and TRBJ2-7; 10 nucleotides match TRBD1. Trimming took 3 bases from V and 4 from J; bases not matched to a gene: 9. Germline V gives CDR1 SGHVS, CDR2 FNYEAQ. The CDR3 sequence is 16 residues long. The CDR3 nucleotides are TGTGCCAGCAGCTTCGAACCGGGACAGGGGCTATACGAGCAGTACTTC. It codes for CASSFEPGQGLYEQYF.

The V call is TRBV1, the J call TRBJ1-5; TRBD1, the table's D call, was not compared with the DNA. TRBV1 corresponds to a pseudogene. CDR3 size: 16 residues. CDR3: CTSSQGDRGSNQPQHF. DNA of the CDR3: TGCACCAGCAGCCAAGGGGACAGGGGGTCGAATCAGCCCCAGCATTTT.

The chain employs TRBV2 and TRBJ1-5; D may be TRBD1 (6 bases). Germline-derived CDR1 and CDR2 are SNHLY and FYNNEI. There are 14 residues in the CDR3. Trimming removed 4 bases at V and 4 bases at J, with 11 bases between. CDR3 sequence reads: CASSGATGNQPQHF. CDR3 DNA sequence: TGTGCCAGCAGTGGAGCGACAGGAAATCAGCCCCAGCATTTT.

This chain joins TRBV2 and TRBJ2-2; 9 nucleotides line up with TRBD2. CDR3 size: 17 residues. Germline V gene data show CDR1 as SNHLY and CDR2 as FYNNEI. V shed 6 bases, J shed 1 base, and the junction held 9 bases outside the gene matches. The CDR3 sequence is CASRLYKAGGNTGELFF. CDR3 in DNA: TGTGCCAGCAGACTATATAAAGCGGGAGGGAACACCGGGGAGCTGTTTTTT.

The chain uses TRBV28 and TRBJ2-5; 10 bases are a match to TRBD1. Gene TRBJ2-7 matches the end of the DNA better, so the J call may be wrong. The germline CDR1 and CDR2 sequences are MDHEN and SYDVKM. The CDR3 is 14 residues long. CDR3 nucleotide sequence: TGTGCCAGCAGTAACCGGGACAGGGGCTACGAGCAGTACTTC. Residues: CASSNRDRGYEQYF.

This clone was recorded a few times. The CDR3, as DNA: TGTGCCTGGGAAGCAGGGACCTATGGCTACACCTTC. This sequence encodes CAWEAGTYGYTF. The V call is TRBV30, the J call TRBJ1-2, with D possibly TRBD1 on 5 matching bases. This CDR3 spans 12 amino acids. Germline V gives CDR1 GTSNPN, CDR2 SVGIG (reference sequence). The germline V and J ends were trimmed by 5 bases and 4 bases, with 11 bases remaining between them.

This rearrangement joins TRBV6-6 to TRBJ1-5, with D perhaps matching TRBD1 (5 bases). The CDR3 covers 14 residues. Trimming pared 2 bases from V and 6 bases from J, leaving 11 bases between. Per germline, CDR1 MNHNY and CDR2 SVGAGI (reference sequence). CDR3: CASSYGAAIQPQHF. The CDR3 DNA reads TGTGCCAGCAGTTACGGGGCAGCTATTCAGCCCCAGCATTTT.

This sequence joins TRBV5-6 and TRBJ2-5, with 7 nucleotides matching TRBD2. This CDR3 is 12 amino acids long. The ends lost 3 bases at V and 4 bases at J; junction bases unmatched: 0. Germline values: CDR1 SGHDT, CDR2 YYEEEE. CDR3 loop: CASSWGGETQYF. CDR3 sequence (DNA): TGTGCCAGCAGCTGGGGGGGAGAGACCCAGTACTTC.

This chain links TRBV5-5 with TRBJ1-6; TRBD1 matches at 8 bases. This CDR3 is 14 amino acids long. Germline trimming cut 4 bases from V and 10 bases from J; bases unmatched to any gene: 7. Germline V CDR1 and CDR2: SGHKS, YYEKEE (reference sequence). The CDR3 DNA reads as TGTGCCAGCAGCCTGGGGACAGGCTTATCACCCCTCCACTTT. Its translation: CASSLGTGLSPLHF.

This clone has a single count. V is TRBV7-2 and J is TRBJ2-7; D is tentatively TRBD1 or TRBD2 (6 bases each). Germline loops: CDR1 SGHTA, CDR2 FQGNSA. V was clipped by 6 bases and J by 6 bases, with 24 bases between them. CDR3 length: 16 amino acids. The CDR3, as DNA: TGTGCCAGCAGTACCTACGGGGGCCATCCCCCCGGCGAGCAGTACTTC. It codes for CASSTYGGHPPGEQYF.

This chain uses TRBV27 with TRBJ2-3; D tentatively reads TRBD1 or TRBD2 (5 bases each). CDR3 size: 13 residues. Trimming cost V 8 bases and J 5 bases, with 14 bases left between them. The germline gives CDR1 MNHEY, CDR2 SMNVEV (reference sequence). CDR3 in DNA: TGTGCCAGCCAGGGACGTAACCGAGATACGCAGTATTTT. Translation gives CASQGRNRDTQYF.

This clone was observed a single time. This chain connects TRBV4-2 to TRBJ1-4; the D gene is possibly TRBD1 (5 bases). This CDR3 has 14 residues. Germline loops: CDR1 LGHNA, CDR2 YNFKEQ. V was pared by 1 base and J by 3 bases, with 6 bases between. The CDR3, as DNA: TGTGCCAGCAGCCAAGGCAGGGCTAATGAAAAACTGTTTTTT. It encodes CASSQGRANEKLFF.

This chain links TRBV27 with TRBJ2-3; 11 nucleotides line up with TRBD2. The CDR3 has 14 amino acids. Germline CDR1 and CDR2: MNHEY and SMNVEV (reference sequence). Germline trimming cut 5 bases from V and 4 bases from J; bases unmatched to any gene: 2. The CDR3 here is CASSQTSGADTQYF. The CDR3 DNA sequence: TGTGCCAGCAGTCAGACTAGCGGGGCAGATACGCAGTATTTT.

This chain uses TRBV5-4 with TRBJ2-5, with D possibly being TRBD2 (5 bases). The CDR3 consists of 12 residues. The V end lost 4 bases, the J end lost 9 bases, and 13 bases lay between the germline ends. CDR1 is SGHNT, CDR2 YYREEE, per germline (reference sequence). This CDR3 reads CASSRTGVAQYF. CDR3 in DNA: TGTGCCAGCAGCCGGACTGGGGTTGCCCAGTACTTC. Full variable domain (missing parts from reference TRBV5-4 and TRBJ2-5): ETGVTQSPTHLIKTRGQQVTLRCSSQSGHNTVSWYQQALGQGPQFIFQYYREEENGRGNFPPRFSGLQFPNYSSELNVNALELDDSALYLCASSRTGVAQYFGPGTRLLVL.